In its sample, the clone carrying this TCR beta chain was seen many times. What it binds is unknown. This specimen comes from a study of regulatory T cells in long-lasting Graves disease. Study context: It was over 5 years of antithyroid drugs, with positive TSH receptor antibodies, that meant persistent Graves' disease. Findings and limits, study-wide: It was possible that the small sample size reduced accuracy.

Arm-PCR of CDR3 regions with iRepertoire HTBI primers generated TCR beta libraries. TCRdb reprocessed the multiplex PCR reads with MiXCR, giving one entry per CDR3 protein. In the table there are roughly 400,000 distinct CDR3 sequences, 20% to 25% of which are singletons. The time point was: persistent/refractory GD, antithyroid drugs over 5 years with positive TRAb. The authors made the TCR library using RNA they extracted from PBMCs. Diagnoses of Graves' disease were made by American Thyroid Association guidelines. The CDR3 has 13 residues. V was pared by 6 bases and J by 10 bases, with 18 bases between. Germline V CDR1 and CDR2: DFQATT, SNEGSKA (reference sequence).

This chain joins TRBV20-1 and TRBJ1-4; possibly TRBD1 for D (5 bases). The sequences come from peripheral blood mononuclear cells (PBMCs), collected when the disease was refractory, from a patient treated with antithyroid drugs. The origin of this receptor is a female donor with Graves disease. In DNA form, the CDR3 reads TGCAGTGCAGTCGGACGATCCGGGGGAAAACTGTTTTTT. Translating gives CSAVGRSGGKLFF.